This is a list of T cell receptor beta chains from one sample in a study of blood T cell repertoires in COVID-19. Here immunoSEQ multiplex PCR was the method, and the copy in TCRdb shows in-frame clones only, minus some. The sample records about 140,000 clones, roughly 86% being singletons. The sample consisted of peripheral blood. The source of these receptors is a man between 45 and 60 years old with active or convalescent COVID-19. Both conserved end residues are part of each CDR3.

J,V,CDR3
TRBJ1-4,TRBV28,CASKQGYEKLFF
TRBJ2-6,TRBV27,CASSLEGYSGANVLTF
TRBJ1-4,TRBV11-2,CASSLVGRDEKLFF
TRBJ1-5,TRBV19,CASSLRGFSNQPQHF
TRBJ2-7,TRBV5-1,CASSRTGSYEQYF
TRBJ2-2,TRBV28,CASSFMRGGTGELFF
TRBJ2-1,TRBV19,CASSIGLTPHEQFF
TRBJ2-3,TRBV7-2,CASSPLTIVDTQYF
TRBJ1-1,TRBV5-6,CASSSTGQGANKAFF
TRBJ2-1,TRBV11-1,CASSFAGTEYNEQFF
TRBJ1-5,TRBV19,CASAGGPGQPQHF
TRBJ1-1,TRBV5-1,CASSDNSIMNTEAFF
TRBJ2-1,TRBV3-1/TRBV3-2,CASSQESGLYNEQFF
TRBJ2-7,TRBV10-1,CASSRGTGSSYEQYF
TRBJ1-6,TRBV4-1,CASSHAGTGGSPLHF
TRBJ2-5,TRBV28,CASTPQRLAGVTQYF
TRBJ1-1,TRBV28,CASRGTGAEAFF
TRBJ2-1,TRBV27,CASSFLAKAIGVNEQFF
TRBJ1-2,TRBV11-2,CASSLLRGWNYGYTF
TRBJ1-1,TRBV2,CASRWGENTEAFF
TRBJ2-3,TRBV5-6,CASSLGLAIASNTDTQYF
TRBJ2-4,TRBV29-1,CSVEVNRGLLVAKNIQYF
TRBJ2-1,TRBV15,CATSRGQGKSYNEQFF
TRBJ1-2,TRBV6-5,CASSRTGEGDYGYTF
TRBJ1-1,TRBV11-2,CASSLGGRMNTEAFF
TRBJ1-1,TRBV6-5,CASRKSGPNTEAFF
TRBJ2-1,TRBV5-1,CASRGASPGDNEQFF
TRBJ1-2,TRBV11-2,CASSEVIDSWGYGYTF
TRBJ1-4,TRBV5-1,CASRDTGGINEKLFF
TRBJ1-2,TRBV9,CASSVGTGDYGYTF
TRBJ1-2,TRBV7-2,CASSSYRGHYGYTF
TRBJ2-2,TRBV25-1,CASSENLYTGELFF
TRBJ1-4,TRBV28,CASRLPGTNEKLFF
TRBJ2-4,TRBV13,CASSDRDRRNIQYF
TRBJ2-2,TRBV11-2,CASSLGTSGSLFF
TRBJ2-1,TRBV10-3,CAISESSGYNEQFF
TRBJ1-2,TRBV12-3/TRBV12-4,CASSQSNYGYTF
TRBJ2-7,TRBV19,CASSIEASFYEQYF
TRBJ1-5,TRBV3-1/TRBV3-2,CASSQGKGRENQPQHF
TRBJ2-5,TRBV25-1,CASSETRAGNRETQYF
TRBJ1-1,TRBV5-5,CASSFLLNTEAFF
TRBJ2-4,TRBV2,CASRPGLAGGHTKNIQYF
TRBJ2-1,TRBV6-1,CASGLQQGSYNEQFF
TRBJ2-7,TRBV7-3,CASSPTHSYSYEQYF
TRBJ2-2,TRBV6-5,CASIPSANTGELFF
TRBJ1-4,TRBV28,CASSSAGDATNEKLFF
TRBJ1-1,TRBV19,CASKGRGWDTEAFF
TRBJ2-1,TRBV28,CASKGTRGSNEQFF
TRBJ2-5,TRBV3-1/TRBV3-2,CASSHASIAGVLETQYF
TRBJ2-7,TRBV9,CASSVAREGSAYEQYF
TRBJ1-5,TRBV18,CASSLDRGIAGNQPQHF
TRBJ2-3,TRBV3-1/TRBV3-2,CASSQDKLAGRTDTQYF